This entry lists 12 T cell receptor beta chains sequenced from one sample in a study of glioma-infiltrating T cells. The iRepertoire nested amplicon-rescue multiplex PCR amplified TCR alpha and beta CDR3s from RNA. One entry per CDR3 protein, called by TCRdb with MiXCR from the multiplex PCR reads. The sample gives fewer than 500,000 distinct CDR3 sequences, around 45% of which show up once; approximately 12% is in the top ten. Sequenced: glioma tissue, nonneoplastic brain tissue, or PBMCs (not recorded which). The receptors here all came from a human donor with low-grade glioma or glioblastoma, undergoing nonglioma brain surgery, or in good health (not recorded which).

This clonotype was seen repeatedly, ten times or more. This sequence joins TRBV28 and TRBJ1-1; D is unclear. Germline CDR1 is MDHEN and CDR2 is SYDVKM. The CDR3 spans 14 residues. V was shortened by 3 bases and J by 0 bases, with 8 bases between the two germline ends. DNA for the CDR3: TGTGCCAGCAGTTTCGAACTCATGAACACTGAAGCTTTCTTT. Amino acid sequence: CASSFELMNTEAFF. Filled out from reference TRBV28 and TRBJ1-1, the complete variable domain reads DVKVTQSSRYLVKRTGEKVFLECVQDMDHENMFWYRQDPGLGLRLIYFSYDVKMKEKGDIPEGYSVSREKKERFSLILESASTNQTSMYLCASSFELMNTEAFFGQGTRLTVV.

Turning to this clonotype: Given a much more abundant clone one base away, this may be a read error. J is TRBJ2-1 and V is TRBV27; D not certain. Looked up from germline, CDR1 is MNHEY and CDR2 is SMNVEV (reference sequence). The CDR3 contains 13 residues. The chain's CDR3 is CASTRIGDNDQFF. The CDR3 DNA sequence: TGTGCCAGCACCCGGATCGGAGACAATGACCAGTTCTTC.

This clonotype has just a few counts. Because it lacks the conserved phenylalanine or tryptophan at the end, this CDR3 is likely a read error. The chain recombines TRBV4-3 with TRBJ2-1; 8 bases align to TRBD2. Trimming took 2 bases from V and 10 from J; bases not matched to a gene: 7. CDR1 is LGHNA, CDR2 YSLEER, per germline. The CDR3 is made up of 14 amino acids. This CDR3 is CASSQRLAIGEQFS. DNA of the CDR3: TGCGCCAGCAGCCAACGACTAGCGATAGGGGAGCAGTTCTCC.

The chain has TRBV6-1 and TRBJ2-7, with 7 bases fitting TRBD1. Germline CDR1 is MNHNS and CDR2 is SASEGT. This CDR3 spans 14 amino acids. V trimming: 6 bases; J trimming: 2 bases; junction bases outside the gene matches: 7. CDR3 sequence: CASSAGQAPYEQYF. In DNA, the CDR3 is TGTGCCAGCAGCGCCGGACAGGCCCCCTACGAGCAGTACTTC.

The V and J genes are TRBV28 and TRBJ1-1, with D unclear. Germline loops: CDR1 MDHEN, CDR2 SYDVKM. V gave up 5 bases and J gave up 1 base, with 17 bases separating them. This CDR3 contains 16 residues. The CDR3 protein is CASSQLTPAQNTEAFF. In nucleotides, the CDR3 is TGTGCCAGCAGTCAGCTGACACCAGCGCAGAACACTGAAGCTTTCTTT.

The V and J genes are TRBV29-1 and TRBJ2-1; 9 bases are shared with TRBD1. The germline V gene encodes CDR1 SQVTM and CDR2 ANQGSEA. The CDR3 is 15 residues long. J was trimmed by 5 bases and V by 7 bases; bases with no gene match: 12. CDR3 loop: CSASPQTGGDNEQFF. The DNA of the CDR3 is TGCAGCGCCTCCCCACAGACAGGGGGGGACAATGAGCAGTTCTTC.

On this clonotype: This sequence may be a read error, since a much larger clone differs from it by one base. V gene TRBV6-2 or TRBV6-3 combines with J gene TRBJ2-7, with 8 bases identical to TRBD2. Germline V gene sequence: CDR1 MNHEY, CDR2 SVGEGT. Trimming cost V 6 bases and J 7 bases; bases outside gene matches: 14. CDR3 length: 15 amino acids. In DNA form, the CDR3 reads TGTGCCAGCAGCGGGAGGGCTAGCGGTAACAATGAGCAGTACTTC. Its translation is CASSGRASGNNEQYF.

This clonotype was seen a single time. Likely a read error: the CDR3 ends without its conserved phenylalanine or tryptophan. The chain is built from TRBV7-2 and TRBJ2-1, with 10 nucleotides matching TRBD1. Germline CDR1 reads SGHTA; CDR2 reads FQGNSA. This CDR3 contains 16 residues. The CDR3 spells CASSQTGQGLYNEQFL. The CDR3 bases are TGCGCCAGCAGCCAAACGGGACAGGGGTTGTACAATGAGCAGTTCCTC.

This clonotype was counted a few times. Given a much more abundant clone one base away, this may be a read error. The rearrangement links TRBV6-5 to TRBJ1-2; 7 nucleotides align to TRBD1. Germline V gene lookup returns CDR1 MNHEY and CDR2 SVGAGI. The V and J ends lost 2 bases and 8 bases, in that order; junction bases with no gene match: 5. The CDR3 is made up of 13 amino acids. DNA for the CDR3: TGTGCCAGCAGTTACGACCGACAGGGAGGCTACACCTTC. This gives the protein CASSYDRQGGYTF.

Remarks on this clonotype: Since a much larger clone is just one base distant, this may be a read error. This chain uses TRBV25-1 with TRBJ1-1; D is undetermined. Trimming took 8 bases from V and 3 from J, leaving 13 bases between them. The CDR3 loop spans 13 amino acids. Germline-derived CDR1 and CDR2 are MGHDK and SYGVNS. The CDR3 reads CASGDGVDTEAFF. DNA of the CDR3: TGTGCCAGCGGAGACGGTGTGGACACTGAAGCTTTCTTT.

DNA of the CDR3: TGCAGTATCGGACTAGCGGGAACGAACACCGGGGAGCTGTTTTTT. Protein: CSIGLAGTNTGELFF. This rearrangement joins TRBV20-1 to TRBJ2-2; 12 nucleotides line up with TRBD2. The V segment lost 8 bases and the J segment 0 bases; nucleotides outside the gene matches: 4. Germline V gene sequence: CDR1 DFQATT, CDR2 SNEGSKA (reference sequence). The CDR3 contains 15 residues.

In its sample, this clonotype was seen many times. The chain carries TRBV7-2 and TRBJ2-7; 11 positions match TRBD2. Germline V gene sequence: CDR1 SGHTA, CDR2 FQGNSA. Trimming cost V 5 bases and J 4 bases; bases outside gene matches: 4. The CDR3 runs 14 residues. The CDR3 DNA follows: TGTGCCAGCAGCCTAGGACTAGCGGGTTACGAGCAGTACTTC. As protein: CASSLGLAGYEQYF.